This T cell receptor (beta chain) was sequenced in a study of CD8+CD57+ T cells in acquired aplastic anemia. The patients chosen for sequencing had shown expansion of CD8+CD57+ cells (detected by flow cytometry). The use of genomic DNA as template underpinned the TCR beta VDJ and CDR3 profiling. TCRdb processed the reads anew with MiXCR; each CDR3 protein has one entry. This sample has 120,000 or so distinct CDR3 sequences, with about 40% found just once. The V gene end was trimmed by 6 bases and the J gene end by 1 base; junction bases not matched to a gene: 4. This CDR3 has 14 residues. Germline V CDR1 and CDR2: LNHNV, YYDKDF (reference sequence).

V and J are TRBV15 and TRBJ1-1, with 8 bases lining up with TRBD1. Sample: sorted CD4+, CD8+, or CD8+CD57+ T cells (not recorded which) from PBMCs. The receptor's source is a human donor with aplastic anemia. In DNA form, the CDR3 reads TGTGCCACCAGGGGCAGGGGGCCGAACACTGAAGCTTTCTTT. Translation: CATRGRGPNTEAFF.